These T cell receptor beta chains were read from a single sample in a study of human T cells and chemical hapten exposure. In TCRdb, the 5' RACE reads were re-called with MiXCR into one record per CDR3 protein. The repertoire includes tens of thousands of distinct CDR3 sequences, around a sixth of them detected once, and approximately 7% sits in the top ten. These receptors all come from a female donor in good health. The CDR3 runs from the conserved cysteine through the conserved F or W. The D gene is left open where the match is weak. Some rows mark clone size as missing; the rest say once, few, many or name a class of expanded clone.

cdr3_aa cdr3_nt clone_size j_call v_call d_call
CASKEYSNQPQHF TGTGCCAGCAAAGAATATAGCAATCAGCCCCAGCATTTT few TRBJ1-5 TRBV6-6 .
CASSLVQGEGNIQYF TGTGCCAGCAGCTTAGTACAGGGTGAGGGAAACATTCAGTACTTC few TRBJ2-4 TRBV7-9 .
CSARPDLRNTDTQYF TGCAGTGCTAGACCAGATCTTAGGAACACAGATACGCAGTATTTT few TRBJ2-3 TRBV20-1 .
CASSEIVGDYGYTF TGTGCCAGCAGTGAGATAGTAGGGGACTATGGCTACACCTTC . TRBJ1-2 TRBV6-1 .
CASRLNSGANVLTF TGTGCCAGCAGACTAAACTCTGGGGCCAACGTCCTGACTTTC few TRBJ2-6 TRBV12-3/TRBV12-4 .
CASSLARDTIRLHYGYTF TGTGCCAGCAGCTTGGCTCGGGACACCATCCGCCTTCACTATGGCTACACCTTC few TRBJ1-2 TRBV7-9 .
CASSSGLAFFTDTQYF TGTGCCAGCAGCTCGGGACTAGCGTTTTTCACAGATACGCAGTATTTT . TRBJ2-3 TRBV5-6 TRBD2
CASSFRTGYNSPLHF TGTGCCAGCAGTTTTCGGACAGGTTATAATTCACCCCTCCACTTT few TRBJ1-6 TRBV12-3/TRBV12-4 TRBD1
CASSQDDSRWTGDTQYF TGTGCCAGCAGCCAAGATGATTCCCGGTGGACTGGGGATACGCAGTATTTT . TRBJ2-3 TRBV3-1 .
CASSLVRGPNQPQHF TGTGCCAGCAGCTTAGTCAGGGGGCCAAATCAGCCCCAGCATTTT . TRBJ1-5 TRBV7-2 TRBD1
CAWSPNLNEKLFF TGTGCCTGGAGTCCCAACTTAAATGAAAAACTGTTTTTT few TRBJ1-4 TRBV30 .
CAISETGGPVEWGAFF TGTGCCATCAGTGAAACAGGGGGTCCGGTGGAGTGGGGAGCTTTCTTT few TRBJ1-1 TRBV10-3 TRBD1
CASRVQGAKNIQYF TGTGCCAGCAGGGTTCAGGGGGCCAAAAACATTCAGTACTTC . TRBJ2-4 TRBV2 .
CASSNGRDNSPLHF TGTGCCAGCAGCAACGGCAGGGATAATTCACCCCTCCACTTT few TRBJ1-6 TRBV2 .
CAWSEPPPGGPNTQYF TGTGCCTGGAGTGAACCCCCCCCGGGGGGGCCAAATACGCAGTATTTT . TRBJ2-3 TRBV30 TRBD2
CASSVLSYEQYF TGTGCCAGCAGTGTCCTTAGCTACGAGCAGTACTTC few TRBJ2-7 TRBV28 .
CASSLPRTSGGPYEQYF TGTGCCAGCAGTTTACCCCGCACTAGCGGGGGGCCCTACGAGCAGTACTTC few TRBJ2-7 TRBV28 TRBD2
CATSDMTGDGYTF TGTGCCACCAGTGATATGACAGGGGACGGCTACACCTTC few TRBJ1-2 TRBV24-1 TRBD1
CASSLILGSLNYGYTF TGTGCCAGCAGCTTAATCTTGGGGAGCCTTAACTATGGCTACACCTTC once TRBJ1-2 TRBV7-9 .
CASSYGGGSYNEQFF TGTGCCAGCAGTTACGGCGGGGGCTCCTACAATGAGCAGTTCTTC many TRBJ2-1 TRBV6-5 TRBD2
CASSQDRASLTNTGELFF TGCGCCAGCAGCCAAGATCGGGCCAGCTTAACAAACACCGGGGAGCTGTTTTTT few TRBJ2-2 TRBV4-1 .
CASKGQVVTQYF TGTGCCAGCAAAGGACAGGTTGTGACCCAGTACTTC . TRBJ2-5 TRBV6-2/TRBV6-3 TRBD1
CASTLDTLGGYSNQPQHF TGTGCCAGCACCCTAGACACCCTTGGGGGATATAGCAATCAGCCCCAGCATTTT few TRBJ1-5 TRBV6-1 .
CASTSGLAGVQQFF TGTGCCAGCACTTCGGGACTAGCGGGAGTTCAGCAGTTCTTC . TRBJ2-1 TRBV27 TRBD2